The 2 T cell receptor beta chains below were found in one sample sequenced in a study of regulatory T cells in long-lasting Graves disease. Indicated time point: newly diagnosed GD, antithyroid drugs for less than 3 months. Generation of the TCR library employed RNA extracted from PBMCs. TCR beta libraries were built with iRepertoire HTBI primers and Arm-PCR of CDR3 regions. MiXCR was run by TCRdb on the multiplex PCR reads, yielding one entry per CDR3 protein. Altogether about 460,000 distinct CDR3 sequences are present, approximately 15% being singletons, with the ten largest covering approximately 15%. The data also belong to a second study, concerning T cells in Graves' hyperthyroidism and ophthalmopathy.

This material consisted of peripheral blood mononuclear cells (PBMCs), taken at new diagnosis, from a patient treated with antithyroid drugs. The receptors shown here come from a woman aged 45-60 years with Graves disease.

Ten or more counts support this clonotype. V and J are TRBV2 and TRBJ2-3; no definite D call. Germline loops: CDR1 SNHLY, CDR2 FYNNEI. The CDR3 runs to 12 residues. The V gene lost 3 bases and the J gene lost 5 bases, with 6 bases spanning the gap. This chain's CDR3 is CASSDSRDTQYF. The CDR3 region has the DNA TGTGCCAGCAGTGATTCCAGAGATACGCAGTATTTT.

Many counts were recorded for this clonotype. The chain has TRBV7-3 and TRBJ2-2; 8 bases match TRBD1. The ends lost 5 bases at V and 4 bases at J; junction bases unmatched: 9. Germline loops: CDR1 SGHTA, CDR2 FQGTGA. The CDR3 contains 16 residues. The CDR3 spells CASSLGQGAGTGELFF. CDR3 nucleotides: TGTGCCAGCAGCCTGGGCCAGGGGGCCGGCACCGGGGAGCTGTTTTTT.